This T cell receptor (beta chain) was identified during a study of blood T cell repertoires in COVID-19. The CDR3 is 18 amino acids. The V gene's germline CDR1 is GTSNPN and CDR2 SVGIG (reference sequence). The V and J ends lost 0 bases and 0 bases respectively, with 20 bases between them. Profiled with immunoSEQ multiplex PCR; TCRdb holds only in-frame clones, not every one. Of about 130,000 clones detected, roughly 80% appear once; the ten largest clones hold roughly 15%. The chain carries TRBV30 and TRBJ1-1; weak D call: TRBD1 (5 bases). The TCR sequence derives from a woman older than 75 with acute or convalescent COVID-19. The sample taken for sequencing was peripheral blood. The CDR3 sequence: CAWSVRAEWVKMNTEAFF. The CDR3 DNA sequence: TGTGCCTGGAGTGTCAGGGCCGAATGGGTGAAAATGAACACTGAAGCTTTCTTT.